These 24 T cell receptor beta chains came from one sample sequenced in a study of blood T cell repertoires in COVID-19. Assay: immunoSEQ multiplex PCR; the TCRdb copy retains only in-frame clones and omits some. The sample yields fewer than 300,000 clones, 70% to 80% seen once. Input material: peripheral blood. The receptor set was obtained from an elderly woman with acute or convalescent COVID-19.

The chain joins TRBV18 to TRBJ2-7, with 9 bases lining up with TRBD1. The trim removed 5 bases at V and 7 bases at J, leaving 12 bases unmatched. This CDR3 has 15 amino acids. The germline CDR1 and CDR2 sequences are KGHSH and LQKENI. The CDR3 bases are TGTGCCAGCTCATCGGGACAGGGCGGCTCTCGGGAGCAGTACTTC. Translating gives CASSSGQGGSREQYF. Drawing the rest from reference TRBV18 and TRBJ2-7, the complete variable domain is NAGVMQNPRHLVRRRGQEARLRCSPMKGHSHVYWYRQLPEEGLKFMVYLQKENIIDESGMPKERFSAEFPKEGPSILRIQQVVRGDSAAYFCASSSGQGGSREQYFGPGTRLTVT.

CDR3 sequence reads: CASSSREVRDQPQHF. DNA of the CDR3: TGTGCCAGCAGTAGCAGGGAGGTCAGGGATCAGCCCCAGCATTTT. V gene TRBV6-6 combines with J gene TRBJ1-5; D might be TRBD1 (5 bases). Germline V gene data show CDR1 as MNHNY and CDR2 as SVGAGI (reference sequence). Trimming removed 5 bases at V and 5 bases at J, with 16 bases between. The CDR3 length is 15 residues.

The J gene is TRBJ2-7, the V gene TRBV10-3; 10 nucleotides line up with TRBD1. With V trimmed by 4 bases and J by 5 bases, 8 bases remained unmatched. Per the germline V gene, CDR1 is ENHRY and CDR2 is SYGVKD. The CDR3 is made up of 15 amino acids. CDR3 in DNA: TGTGCCATCAGTGGCTTACCGGGACAGGGGAACGAGCAGTACTTC. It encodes CAISGLPGQGNEQYF.

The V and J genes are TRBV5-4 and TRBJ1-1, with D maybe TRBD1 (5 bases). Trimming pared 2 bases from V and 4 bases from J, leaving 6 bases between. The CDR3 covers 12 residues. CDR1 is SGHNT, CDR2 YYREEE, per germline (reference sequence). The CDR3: CASSFGATEAFF. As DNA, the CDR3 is TGTGCCAGCAGCTTTGGGGCCACTGAAGCTTTCTTT.

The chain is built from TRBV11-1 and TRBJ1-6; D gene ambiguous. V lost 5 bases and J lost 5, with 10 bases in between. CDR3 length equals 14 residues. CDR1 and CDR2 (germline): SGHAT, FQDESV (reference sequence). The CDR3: CASSKKRDNSPLHF. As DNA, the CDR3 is TGTGCCAGCAGCAAAAAACGGGATAATTCACCCCTCCACTTT.

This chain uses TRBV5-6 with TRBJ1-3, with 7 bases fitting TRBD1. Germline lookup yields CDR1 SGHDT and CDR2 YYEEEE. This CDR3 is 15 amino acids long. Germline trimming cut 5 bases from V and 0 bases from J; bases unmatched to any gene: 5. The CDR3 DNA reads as TGTGCCAGCAGGTTACAGGGGACCTCTGGAAACACCATATATTTT. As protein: CASRLQGTSGNTIYF.

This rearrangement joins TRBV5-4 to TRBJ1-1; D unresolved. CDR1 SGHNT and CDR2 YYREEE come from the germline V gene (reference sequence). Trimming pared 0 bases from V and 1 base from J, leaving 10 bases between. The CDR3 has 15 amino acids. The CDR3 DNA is TGTGCCAGCAGCTTGGATGCGACAAAGAACACTGAAGCTTTCTTT. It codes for CASSLDATKNTEAFF.

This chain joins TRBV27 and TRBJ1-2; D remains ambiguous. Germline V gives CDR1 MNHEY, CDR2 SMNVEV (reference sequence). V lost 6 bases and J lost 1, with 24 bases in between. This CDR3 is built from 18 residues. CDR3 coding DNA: TGTGCCAGCAGGATCCGAGGGTCAGCAGAGAAAAATAACTATGGCTACACCTTC. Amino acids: CASRIRGSAEKNNYGYTF.

The CDR3 DNA follows: TGTGCCAGCAGCCAAGATTGGGACAGGGGTGCCGGGGAGCTGTTTTTT. Translated, it gives CASSQDWDRGAGELFF. J is TRBJ2-2 and V is TRBV4-2; 10 nucleotides align to TRBD1. Germline V CDR1 and CDR2: LGHNA, YNFKEQ. The CDR3 consists of 16 residues. V shed 0 bases, J shed 6 bases, and the junction held 4 bases outside the gene matches.

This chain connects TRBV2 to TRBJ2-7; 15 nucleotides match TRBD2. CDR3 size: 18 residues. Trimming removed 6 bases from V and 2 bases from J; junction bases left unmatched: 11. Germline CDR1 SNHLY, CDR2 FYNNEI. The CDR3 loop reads CASRRTGTSGRNPYEQYF. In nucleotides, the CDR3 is TGTGCCAGCAGGAGGACAGGGACTAGCGGGAGGAATCCCTACGAGCAGTACTTC.

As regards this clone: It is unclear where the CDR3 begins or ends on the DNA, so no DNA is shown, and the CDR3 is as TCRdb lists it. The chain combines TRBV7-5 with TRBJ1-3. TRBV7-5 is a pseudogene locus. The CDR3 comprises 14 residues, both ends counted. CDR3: CVGPGIPSGNTIYF.

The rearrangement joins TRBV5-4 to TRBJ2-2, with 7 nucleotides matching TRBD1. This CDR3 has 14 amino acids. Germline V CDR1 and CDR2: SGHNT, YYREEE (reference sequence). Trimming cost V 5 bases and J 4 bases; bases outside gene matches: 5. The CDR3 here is CASRRTGGTGELFF. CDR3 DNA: TGTGCCAGCAGACGGACAGGAGGCACCGGGGAGCTGTTTTTT.

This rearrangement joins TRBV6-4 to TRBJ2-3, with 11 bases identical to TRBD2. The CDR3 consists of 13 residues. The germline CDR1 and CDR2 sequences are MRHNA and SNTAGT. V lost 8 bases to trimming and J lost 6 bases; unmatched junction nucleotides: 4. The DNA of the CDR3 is TGTGCCAGCCCGGGACTAGCGGAGGATACGCAGTATTTT. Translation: CASPGLAEDTQYF.

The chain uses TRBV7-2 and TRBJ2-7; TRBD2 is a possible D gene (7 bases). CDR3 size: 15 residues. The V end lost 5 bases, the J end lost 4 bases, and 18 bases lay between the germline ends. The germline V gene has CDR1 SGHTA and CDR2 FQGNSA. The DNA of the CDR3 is TGTGCCAGCAGCCCGCGGCGGGGGCAAGATTACGAGCAGTACTTC. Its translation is CASSPRRGQDYEQYF.

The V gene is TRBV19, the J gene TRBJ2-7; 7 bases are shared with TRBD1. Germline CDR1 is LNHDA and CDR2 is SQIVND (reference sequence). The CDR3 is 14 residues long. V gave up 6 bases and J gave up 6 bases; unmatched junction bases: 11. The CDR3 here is CASSRGQGVFEQYF. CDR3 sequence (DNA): TGTGCCAGTAGCAGGGGTCAGGGGGTCTTCGAGCAGTACTTC.

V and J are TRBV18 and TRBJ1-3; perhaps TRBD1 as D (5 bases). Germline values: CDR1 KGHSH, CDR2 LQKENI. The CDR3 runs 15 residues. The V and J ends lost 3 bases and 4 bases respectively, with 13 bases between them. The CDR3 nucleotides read TGTGCCAGCTCACCCCTCAGGGAAGGAGGAAACACCATATATTTT. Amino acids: CASSPLREGGNTIYF.

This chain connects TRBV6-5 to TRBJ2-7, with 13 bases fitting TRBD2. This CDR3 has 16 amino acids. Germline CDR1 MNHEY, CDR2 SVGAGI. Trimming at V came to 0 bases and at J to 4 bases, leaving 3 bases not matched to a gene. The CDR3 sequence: CASSYSGLAGEYEQYF. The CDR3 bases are TGTGCCAGCAGTTACTCCGGACTAGCGGGAGAGTACGAGCAGTACTTC.

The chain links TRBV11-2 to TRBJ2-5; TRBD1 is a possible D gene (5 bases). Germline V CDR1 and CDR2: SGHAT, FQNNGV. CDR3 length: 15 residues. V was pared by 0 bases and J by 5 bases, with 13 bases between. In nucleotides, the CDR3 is TGTGCCAGCAGCTTAGAGGTGGGGAAGGGGGAGACCCAGTACTTC. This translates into CASSLEVGKGETQYF.

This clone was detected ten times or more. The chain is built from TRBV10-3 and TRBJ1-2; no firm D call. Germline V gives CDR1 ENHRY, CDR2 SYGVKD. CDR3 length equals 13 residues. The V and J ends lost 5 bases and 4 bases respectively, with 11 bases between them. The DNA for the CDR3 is TGTGCCATCAGTCCGGAGGAGAGCTATGGCTACACCTTC. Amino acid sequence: CAISPEESYGYTF.

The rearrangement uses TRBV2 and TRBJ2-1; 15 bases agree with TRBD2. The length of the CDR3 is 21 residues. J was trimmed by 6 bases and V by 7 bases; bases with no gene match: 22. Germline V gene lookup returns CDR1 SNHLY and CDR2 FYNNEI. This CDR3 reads CASTGGFRTSGRALRFNEQFF. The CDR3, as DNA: TGTGCCAGCACCGGGGGGTTTCGGACTAGCGGGAGGGCCCTAAGGTTCAATGAGCAGTTCTTC.

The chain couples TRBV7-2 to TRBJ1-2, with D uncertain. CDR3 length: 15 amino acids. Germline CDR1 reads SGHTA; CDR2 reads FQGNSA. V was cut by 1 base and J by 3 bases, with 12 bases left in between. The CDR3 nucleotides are TGTGCCAGCAGCTTAGGAGGGTCGGTGTACTATGGCTACACCTTC. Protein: CASSLGGSVYYGYTF.

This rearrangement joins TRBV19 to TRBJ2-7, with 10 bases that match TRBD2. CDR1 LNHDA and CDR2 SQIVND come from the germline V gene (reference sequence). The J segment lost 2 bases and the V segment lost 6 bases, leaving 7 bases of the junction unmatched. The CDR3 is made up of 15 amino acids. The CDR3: CASSLASGSPYEQYF. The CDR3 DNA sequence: TGTGCCAGTAGCCTTGCTAGCGGGAGCCCCTACGAGCAGTACTTC. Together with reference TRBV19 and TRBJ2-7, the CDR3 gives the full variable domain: DGGITQSPKYLFRKEGQNVTLSCEQNLNHDAMYWYRQDPGQGLRLIYYSQIVNDFQKGDIAEGYSVSREKKESFPLTVTSAQKNPTAFYLCASSLASGSPYEQYFGPGTRLTVT.

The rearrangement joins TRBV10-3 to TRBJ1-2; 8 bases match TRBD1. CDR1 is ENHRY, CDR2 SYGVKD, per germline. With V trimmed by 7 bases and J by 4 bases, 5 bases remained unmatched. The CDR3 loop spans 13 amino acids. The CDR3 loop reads CAIKGTGAYGYTF. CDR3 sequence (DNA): TGTGCCATCAAAGGGACAGGAGCCTATGGCTACACCTTC.

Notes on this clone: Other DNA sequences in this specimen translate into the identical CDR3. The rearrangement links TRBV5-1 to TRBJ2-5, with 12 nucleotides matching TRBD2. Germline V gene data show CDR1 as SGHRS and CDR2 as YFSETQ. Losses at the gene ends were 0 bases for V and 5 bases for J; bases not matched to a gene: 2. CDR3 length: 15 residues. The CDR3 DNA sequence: TGCGCCAGCAGCTTGGAACTAGCGGGAGGTGAGACCCAGTACTTC. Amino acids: CASSLELAGGETQYF.